This entry lists 18 T cell receptor beta chains sequenced from one sample in a study of cytomegalovirus exposure and HLA in healthy donors. PCR amplification relied on 60 Vbeta primers (plus 13 Jbeta primers). Some clones are missing from TCRdb's copy, which holds only in-frame ones; the method was immunoSEQ multiplex PCR. The sample lists some 150,000 clones, under 70% occurring once. The specimen sequenced was PBMCs. The receptors were sampled from a woman in her twenties or thirties in good health and CMV-seropositive.

This clone was seen a handful of times. V and J are TRBV23-1 and TRBJ1-2; 8 bases line up with TRBD1. TRBV23-1 is marked as an open reading frame, function uncertain. The CDR3 runs to 16 residues. V lost 3 bases, J lost 8 bases, and 14 bases stayed unmatched. The DNA of the CDR3 is TGCGCCAGCAGTCAGAATCCGGACAGGGATTCATTCGGCTACACCTTC. Translated: CASSQNPDRDSFGYTF.

The chain carries TRBV6-1 and TRBJ1-5; TRBD1 might be the D (5 bases). The CDR3 contains 15 residues. The germline V gene has CDR1 MNHNS and CDR2 SASEGT. Trimming stripped 11 bases from V and 7 bases from J, with 24 bases between. The CDR3 loop is CAANLDGGVAQPQHF. CDR3 DNA sequence: TGTGCCGCGAATCTTGACGGGGGAGTGGCCCAGCCCCAGCATTTT.

V is TRBV2 and J is TRBJ1-2, with 7 bases matching TRBD1. The CDR3 runs to 17 residues. Looked up from germline, CDR1 is SNHLY and CDR2 is FYNNEI. The trim removed 8 bases at V and 4 bases at J, leaving 19 bases unmatched. The CDR3 loop reads CASAPRGYPSPLYGYTF. The CDR3 DNA follows: TGTGCCAGCGCTCCCAGGGGGTACCCTTCCCCCCTCTATGGCTACACCTTC.

The chain carries TRBV9 and TRBJ2-7; TRBD2 matches at 8 bases. Germline V gene data show CDR1 as SGDLS and CDR2 as YYNGEE. V dropped 0 bases and J dropped 0; count of bases not matched to a gene: 5. The CDR3 spans 16 residues. DNA of the CDR3: TGTGCCAGCAGCGTAGGTAACGGGAGGGACTCCTACGAGCAGTACTTC. Protein sequence: CASSVGNGRDSYEQYF.

This clone was detected once. The J gene is TRBJ2-1, the V gene TRBV11-2; D ambiguous. This CDR3 comprises 16 residues. V was clipped by 4 bases and J by 0 bases, with 13 bases between them. Germline CDR1 is SGHAT and CDR2 is FQNNGV. This chain's CDR3 is CASSCVDCISYNEQFF. The CDR3 bases are TGTGCCAGCAGCTGTGTCGACTGTATCTCCTACAATGAGCAGTTCTTC.

The CDR3 reads CASSQDQEDYPSTDTQYF. CDR3 in DNA: TGCGCCAGCAGCCAAGATCAAGAGGACTACCCTAGCACAGATACGCAGTATTTT. The J gene is TRBJ2-3, the V gene TRBV4-1; a possible D gene is TRBD2 (6 bases). The CDR3 extends over 18 amino acids. From germline, CDR1 is MGHRA and CDR2 YSYEKL. Trimming shortened V by 0 bases and J by 0 bases, and 16 bases separated the two germline ends.

The rearrangement links TRBV2 to TRBJ2-5; 10 positions agree with TRBD2. CDR1 and CDR2 (germline): SNHLY, FYNNEI. The trim removed 2 bases at V and 7 bases at J, leaving 13 bases unmatched. The CDR3 is 17 amino acids. The CDR3 sequence: CASSERGSGGHSVTQYF. In nucleotides, the CDR3 is TGTGCCAGCAGTGAAAGGGGTAGCGGGGGGCATTCCGTGACCCAGTACTTC.

The J gene is TRBJ2-5, the V gene TRBV30; perhaps TRBD2 as D (5 bases). Gene TRBJ2-7 matches the end of the DNA better, so the J call may be wrong. The CDR3 length is 14 residues. Germline V CDR1 and CDR2: GTSNPN, SVGIG (reference sequence). The CDR3 region has the DNA TGTGCCTGGAGTACACCGGAGAGGGCCAACGAGCAGTACTTC. This translates into CAWSTPERANEQYF.

The rearrangement links TRBV5-5 to TRBJ1-4; 7 bases align to TRBD1. Germline CDR1 is SGHKS and CDR2 is YYEKEE (reference sequence). The CDR3 sequence is 16 residues long. V lost 4 bases to trimming and J lost 8 bases; unmatched junction nucleotides: 14. The CDR3 region is CASSAPGGGGKEKLFF. The CDR3 DNA sequence: TGTGCCAGCAGCGCCCCGGGAGGGGGCGGAAAGGAAAAACTGTTTTTT.

There are a few counts of this clone. This chain joins TRBV2 and TRBJ1-1; no firm D call. Per the germline V gene, CDR1 is SNHLY and CDR2 is FYNNEI. CDR3 length: 11 amino acids. V dropped 7 bases and J dropped 3 bases, with 6 bases sitting between them. CDR3 loop: CASNSYTEAFF. CDR3 DNA: TGTGCCAGCAACTCATACACTGAAGCTTTCTTT.

J is TRBJ2-5 and V is TRBV5-4; 7 bases fit TRBD1. From germline, CDR1 is SGHNT and CDR2 YYREEE (reference sequence). The CDR3 covers 16 residues. The V segment lost 3 bases and the J segment 4 bases; nucleotides outside the gene matches: 12. CDR3 in amino acids: CASSSRQGRGGETQYF. The CDR3 nucleotides are TGTGCCAGCAGCTCACGACAGGGACGAGGTGGAGAGACCCAGTACTTC.

This chain connects TRBV5-1 to TRBJ2-3, with a weak D call TRBD1 (5 bases). Germline CDR1 reads SGHRS; CDR2 reads YFSETQ. The CDR3 has 14 residues. The V end lost 1 base, the J end lost 7 bases, and 13 bases lay between the germline ends. CDR3 amino acids: CASSLKGLGNTQYF. The CDR3 region has the DNA TGCGCCAGCAGCTTGAAGGGGTTAGGAAATACGCAGTATTTT. Full variable domain (remainder filled in from reference TRBV5-1 and TRBJ2-3): KAGVTQTPRYLIKTRGQQVTLSCSPISGHRSVSWYQQTPGQGLQFLFEYFSETQRNKGNFPGRFSGRQFSNSRSEMNVSTLELGDSALYLCASSLKGLGNTQYFGPGTRLTVL.

The chain joins TRBV15 to TRBJ2-1; D is perhaps TRBD1 (6 bases). Trimming removed 4 bases at V and 4 bases at J, with 14 bases between. The CDR3 extends over 15 amino acids. CDR1 is LNHNV and CDR2 is YYDKDF in the germline V gene (reference sequence). The CDR3: CATSTHPDSYNEQFF. CDR3 in DNA: TGTGCCACCAGCACGCACCCGGACAGTTACAATGAGCAGTTCTTC.

This clone turned up a few times. V gene TRBV4-1 combines with J gene TRBJ1-5; TRBD1 aligns across 8 bases. With V trimmed by 3 bases and J by 7 bases, 8 bases remained unmatched. The CDR3 is 15 residues long. Germline CDR1 MGHRA, CDR2 YSYEKL. DNA of the CDR3: TGCGCCAGCAGCCATCCAGGACAGGGTTTCCAGCCCCAGCATTTT. Protein sequence: CASSHPGQGFQPQHF.

This chain connects TRBV6-1 to TRBJ1-1; D is ambiguous. The CDR3 has 11 residues. The germline gives CDR1 MNHNS, CDR2 SASEGT. V lost 7 bases and J 6 bases, leaving 9 bases between the germline ends. As DNA, the CDR3 is TGTGCCAGCAACGGGGTCGCTGAAGCTTTCTTT. Its translation is CASNGVAEAFF.

The V and J genes are TRBV11-2 and TRBJ2-5; the D gene is possibly TRBD1 (5 bases). The V end was cut by 1 base, the J end by 6 bases, with 12 bases between. CDR3 length: 14 residues. Germline values: CDR1 SGHAT, CDR2 FQNNGV. The CDR3 reads CASSLVRWGKTQYF. Written as DNA, the CDR3 is TGTGCCAGCAGCTTAGTCCGGTGGGGCAAGACCCAGTACTTC.

The V call is TRBV5-6, the J call TRBJ1-4, with a tentative D call TRBD1 (5 bases). This CDR3 comprises 15 residues. Germline values: CDR1 SGHDT, CDR2 YYEEEE. V was cut by 1 base and J by 5 bases, with 12 bases left in between. The CDR3 loop reads CASSLRTGRNEKLFF. CDR3 in DNA: TGTGCCAGCAGCTTGAGAACAGGCAGGAATGAAAAACTGTTTTTT.

J is TRBJ2-7 and V is TRBV5-6, with D tentatively TRBD1 (5 bases). Trimming stripped 0 bases from V and 0 bases from J, with 13 bases between. This CDR3 region has 16 residues. Germline V gene sequence: CDR1 SGHDT, CDR2 YYEEEE. Here the CDR3 reads CASSLDWGGYSYEQYF. CDR3 nucleotide sequence: TGTGCCAGCAGCTTGGATTGGGGCGGCTACTCCTACGAGCAGTACTTC.